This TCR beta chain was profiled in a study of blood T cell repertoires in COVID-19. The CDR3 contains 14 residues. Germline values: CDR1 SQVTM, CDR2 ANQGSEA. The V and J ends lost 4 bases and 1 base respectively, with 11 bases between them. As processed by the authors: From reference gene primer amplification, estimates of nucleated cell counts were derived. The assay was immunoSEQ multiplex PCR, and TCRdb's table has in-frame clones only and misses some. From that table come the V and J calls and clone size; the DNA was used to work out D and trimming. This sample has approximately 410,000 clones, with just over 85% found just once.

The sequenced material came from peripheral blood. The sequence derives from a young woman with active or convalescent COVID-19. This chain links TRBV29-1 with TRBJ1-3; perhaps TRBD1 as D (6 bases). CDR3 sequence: CSVVLQGSGNTIYF. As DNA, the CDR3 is TGCAGCGTTGTTCTCCAGGGGTCTGGAAACACCATATATTTT. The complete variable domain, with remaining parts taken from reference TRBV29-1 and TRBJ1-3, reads SAVISQKPSRDICQRGTSLTIQCQVDSQVTMMFWYRQQPGQSLTLIATANQGSEATYESGFVIDKFPISRPNLTFSTLTVSNMSPEDSSIYLCSVVLQGSGNTIYFGEGSWLTVV.